This TCR delta chain was captured by sequencing in a study of gamma-delta chains in newborns, infants, children. On the study more broadly: Microbial exposure reportedly drives polyclonal innate γδ T cell expansion after birth.

In this sample, this clone is medium-sized. Other nucleotide sequences from this sample produce the same CDR3. V lost 0 bases and J lost 0; bases outside the gene matches: 7. This CDR3 is 20 amino acids long. The V gene's germline CDR1 is GEAIGNYY and CDR2 EKD. TCRdb re-analyzed the reads via CATT. The sample carries 14,000 to 15,000 delta-chain clones, 7.3% recorded once. This clonotype was obtained from a child who was a newborn, infant or young child, either healthy, febrile or measles-vaccinated (not recorded which). The V call is TRDV2, the J call TRDJ3, with TRDD3 matching 10 bases. What was sequenced was blood. Here the CDR3 DNA reads TGTGCCTGTGACACCGTCGGGGGATACGCGAGCTCCTGGGACACCCGACAGATGTTTTTC. Amino acid sequence: CACDTVGGYASSWDTRQMFF.